This T cell receptor (beta chain) was documented in a study of CD8 T cells in Susac syndrome. Study in general: The sequenced Susac syndrome patients comprised roughly 6 with active disease and fewer than 10 in remission.

After extraction with the RNeasy kit, about 0.45 to 1 ug of the RNA was reverse transcribed using random hexamers. The authors amplified TCR beta CDR3 across 54 Vbeta and 13 Jbeta using immunoSEQ multiplex PCR. TCRdb recomputed calls from the immunoSEQ multiplex PCR reads with MiXCR, one row per CDR3 protein. The sample has 100,000 to 150,000 distinct CDR3 sequences; about 95% are singletons. Germline assignment: CDR1 GTSNPN and CDR2 SVGIG (reference sequence). V lost 4 bases and J 2 bases, leaving 14 bases between the germline ends. The CDR3 consists of 15 residues. This rearrangement joins TRBV30 to TRBJ2-2; no clear D gene. Material: CD8+ T cells from PBMCs. The TCR sequence derives from a human donor with Susac syndrome. CDR3 amino acids: CAWNGQAINTGELFF. CDR3 bases: TGTGCCTGGAATGGGCAGGCCATAAACACCGGGGAGCTGTTTTTT.